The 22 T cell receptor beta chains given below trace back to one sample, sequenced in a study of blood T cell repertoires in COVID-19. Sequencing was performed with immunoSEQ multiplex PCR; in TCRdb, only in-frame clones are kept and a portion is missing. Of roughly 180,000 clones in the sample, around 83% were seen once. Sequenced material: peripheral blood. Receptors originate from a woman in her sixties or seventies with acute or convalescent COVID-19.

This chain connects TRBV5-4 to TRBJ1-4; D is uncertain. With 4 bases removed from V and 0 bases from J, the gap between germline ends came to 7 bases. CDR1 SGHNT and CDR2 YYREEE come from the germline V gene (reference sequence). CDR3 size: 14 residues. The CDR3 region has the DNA TGTGCCAGCAGCCCAGGATCAACTAATGAAAAACTGTTTTTT. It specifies CASSPGSTNEKLFF.

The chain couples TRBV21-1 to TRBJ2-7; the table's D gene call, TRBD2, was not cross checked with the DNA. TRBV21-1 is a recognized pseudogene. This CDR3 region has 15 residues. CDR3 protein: CASSAYSGRTNEQYV. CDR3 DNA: TGTGCCAGCAGCGCCTATAGCGGGAGGACTAACGAGCAGTACGTC.

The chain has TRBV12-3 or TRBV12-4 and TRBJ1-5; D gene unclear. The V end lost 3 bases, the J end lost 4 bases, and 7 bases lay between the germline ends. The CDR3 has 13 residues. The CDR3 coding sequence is TGTGCCAGCAGTTTTAACGAGAATCAGCCCCAGCATTTT. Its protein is CASSFNENQPQHF.

The CDR3 DNA follows: TGTGCCATCAGTGAGTCGGTACTCAGGGTGAACACTGAAGCTTTCTTT. This translates into CAISESVLRVNTEAFF. The V gene is TRBV10-3, the J gene TRBJ1-1; tentatively, D is TRBD1 (5 bases). This CDR3 has 16 amino acids. The V and J ends lost 0 bases and 0 bases respectively, with 11 bases between them. Germline loops: CDR1 ENHRY, CDR2 SYGVKD.

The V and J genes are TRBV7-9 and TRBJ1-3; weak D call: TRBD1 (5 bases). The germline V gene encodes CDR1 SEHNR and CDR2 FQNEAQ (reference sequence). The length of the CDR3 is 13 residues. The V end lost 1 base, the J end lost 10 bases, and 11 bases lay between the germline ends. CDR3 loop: CASSLDAGRTIYF. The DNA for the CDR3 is TGTGCCAGCAGCTTAGACGCAGGGAGGACCATATATTTT.

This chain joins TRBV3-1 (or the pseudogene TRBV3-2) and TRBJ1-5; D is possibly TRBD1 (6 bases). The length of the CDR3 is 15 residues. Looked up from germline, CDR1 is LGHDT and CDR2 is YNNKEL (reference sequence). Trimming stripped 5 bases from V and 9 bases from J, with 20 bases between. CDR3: CASSSTTGPGTPQHF. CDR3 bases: TGTGCCAGCAGCTCAACGACAGGTCCGGGGACGCCCCAGCATTTT.

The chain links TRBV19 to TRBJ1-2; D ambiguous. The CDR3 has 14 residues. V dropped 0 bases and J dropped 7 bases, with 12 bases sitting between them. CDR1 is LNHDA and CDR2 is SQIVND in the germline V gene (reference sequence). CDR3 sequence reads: CASSIDQRAAGYTF. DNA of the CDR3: TGTGCCAGTAGTATAGATCAGAGGGCGGCTGGCTACACCTTC.

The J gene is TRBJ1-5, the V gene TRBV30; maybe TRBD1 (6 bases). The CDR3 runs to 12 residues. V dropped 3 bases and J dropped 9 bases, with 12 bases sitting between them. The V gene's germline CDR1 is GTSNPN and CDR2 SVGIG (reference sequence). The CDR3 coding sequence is TGTGCCTGGAGCCAGGGGCAACGGCCCCAGCATTTT. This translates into CAWSQGQRPQHF.

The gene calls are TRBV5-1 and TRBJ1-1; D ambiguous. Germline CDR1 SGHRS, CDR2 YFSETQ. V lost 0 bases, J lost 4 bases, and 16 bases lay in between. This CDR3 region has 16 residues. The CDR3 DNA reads TGCGCCAGCAGCTTGGAGGCGGGTAGGGTGAGCACTGAAGCTTTCTTT. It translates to CASSLEAGRVSTEAFF.

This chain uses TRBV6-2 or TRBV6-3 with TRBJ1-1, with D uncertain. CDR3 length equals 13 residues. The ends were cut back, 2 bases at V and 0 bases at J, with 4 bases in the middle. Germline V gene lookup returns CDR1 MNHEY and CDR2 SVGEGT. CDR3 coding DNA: TGTGCCAGCAGTTACCTGTTGAACACTGAAGCTTTCTTT. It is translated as CASSYLLNTEAFF.

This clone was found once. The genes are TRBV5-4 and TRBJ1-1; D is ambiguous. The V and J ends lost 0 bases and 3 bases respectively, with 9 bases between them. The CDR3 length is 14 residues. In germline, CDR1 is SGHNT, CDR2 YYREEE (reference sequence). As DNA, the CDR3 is TGTGCCAGCAGCTTGGAACAGCGGGACACTGAAGCTTTCTTT. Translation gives CASSLEQRDTEAFF.

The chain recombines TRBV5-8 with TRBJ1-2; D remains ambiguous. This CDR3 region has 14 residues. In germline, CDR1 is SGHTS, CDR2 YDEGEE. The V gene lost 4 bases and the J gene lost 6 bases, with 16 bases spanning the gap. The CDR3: CASSPRVRWNGYTF. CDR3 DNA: TGTGCCAGCAGCCCTCGGGTTCGGTGGAATGGCTACACCTTC.

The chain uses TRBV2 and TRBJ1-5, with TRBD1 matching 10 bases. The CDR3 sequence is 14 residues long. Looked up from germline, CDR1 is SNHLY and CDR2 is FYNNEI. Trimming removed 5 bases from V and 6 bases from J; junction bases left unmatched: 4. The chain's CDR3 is CASSPGQGSQPQHF. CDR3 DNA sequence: TGTGCCAGCAGTCCGGGACAGGGGAGTCAGCCCCAGCATTTT. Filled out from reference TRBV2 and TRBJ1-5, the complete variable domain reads EPEVTQTPSHQVTQMGQEVILRCVPISNHLYFYWYRQILGQKVEFLVSFYNNEISEKSEIFDDQFSVERPDGSNFTLKIRSTKLEDSAMYFCASSPGQGSQPQHFGDGTRLSIL.

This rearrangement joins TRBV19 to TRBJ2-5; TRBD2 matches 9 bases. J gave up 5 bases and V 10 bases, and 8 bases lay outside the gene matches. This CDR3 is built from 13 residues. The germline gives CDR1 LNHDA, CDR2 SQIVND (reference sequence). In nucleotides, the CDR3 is TGTGCCACCGCGCTAGCGGGGTTGGAGACCCAGTACTTC. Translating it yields CATALAGLETQYF.

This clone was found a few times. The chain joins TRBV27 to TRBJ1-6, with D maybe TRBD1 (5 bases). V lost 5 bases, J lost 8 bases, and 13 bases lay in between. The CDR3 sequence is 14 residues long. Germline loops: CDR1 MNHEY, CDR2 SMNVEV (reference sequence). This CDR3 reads CASSPGRAHSPLHF. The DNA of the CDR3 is TGTGCCAGCAGTCCGGGCAGGGCTCATTCACCCCTCCACTTT.

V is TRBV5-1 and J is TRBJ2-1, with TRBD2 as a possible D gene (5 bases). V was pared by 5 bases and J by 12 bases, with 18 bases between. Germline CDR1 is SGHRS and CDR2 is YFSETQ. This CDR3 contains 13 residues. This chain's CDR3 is CASRSGLGAGQFF. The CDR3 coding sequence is TGCGCCAGCAGATCAGGACTGGGCGCGGGGCAGTTCTTC. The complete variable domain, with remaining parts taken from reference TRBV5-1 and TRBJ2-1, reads KAGVTQTPRYLIKTRGQQVTLSCSPISGHRSVSWYQQTPGQGLQFLFEYFSETQRNKGNFPGRFSGRQFSNSRSEMNVSTLELGDSALYLCASRSGLGAGQFFGPGTRLTVL.

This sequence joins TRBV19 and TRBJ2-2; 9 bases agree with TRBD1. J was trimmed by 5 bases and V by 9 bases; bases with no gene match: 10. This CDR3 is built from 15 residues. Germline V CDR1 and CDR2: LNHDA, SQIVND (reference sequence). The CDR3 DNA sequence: TGTGCCAGCAAAGCGGGACAGGGATATACCGGGGAGCTGTTTTTT. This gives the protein CASKAGQGYTGELFF.

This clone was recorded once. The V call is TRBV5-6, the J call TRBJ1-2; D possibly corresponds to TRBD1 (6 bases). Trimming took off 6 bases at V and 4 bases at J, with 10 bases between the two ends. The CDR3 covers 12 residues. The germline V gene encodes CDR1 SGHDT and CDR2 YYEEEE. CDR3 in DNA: TGTGCCAGCAATCGACAGGCCTATGGCTACACCTTC. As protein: CASNRQAYGYTF.

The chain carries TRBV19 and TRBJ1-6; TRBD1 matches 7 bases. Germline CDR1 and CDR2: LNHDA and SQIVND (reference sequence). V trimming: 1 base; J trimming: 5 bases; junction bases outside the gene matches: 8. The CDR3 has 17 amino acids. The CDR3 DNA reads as TGTGCCAGTAGTATAGGGACAGGAGGGCCCGATAATTCACCCCTCCACTTT. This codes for CASSIGTGGPDNSPLHF.

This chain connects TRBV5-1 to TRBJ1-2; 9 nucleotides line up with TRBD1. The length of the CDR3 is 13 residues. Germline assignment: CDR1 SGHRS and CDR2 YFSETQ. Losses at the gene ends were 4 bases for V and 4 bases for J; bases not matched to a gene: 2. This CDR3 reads CASSPGQGYGYTF. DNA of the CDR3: TGCGCCAGCAGCCCGGGACAGGGCTATGGCTACACCTTC.

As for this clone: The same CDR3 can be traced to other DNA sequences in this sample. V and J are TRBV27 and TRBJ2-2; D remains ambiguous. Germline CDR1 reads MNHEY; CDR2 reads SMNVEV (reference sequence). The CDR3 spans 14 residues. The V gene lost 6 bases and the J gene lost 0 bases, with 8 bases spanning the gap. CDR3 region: CASRRLANTGELFF. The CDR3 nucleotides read TGTGCCAGCAGGAGACTTGCGAACACCGGGGAGCTGTTTTTT.

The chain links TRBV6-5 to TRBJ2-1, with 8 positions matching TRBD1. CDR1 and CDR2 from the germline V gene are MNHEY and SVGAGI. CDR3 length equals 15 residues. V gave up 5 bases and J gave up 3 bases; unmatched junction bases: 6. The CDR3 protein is CASSPDRAGYNEQFF. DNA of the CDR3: TGTGCCAGCAGTCCGGACAGGGCGGGCTACAATGAGCAGTTCTTC.